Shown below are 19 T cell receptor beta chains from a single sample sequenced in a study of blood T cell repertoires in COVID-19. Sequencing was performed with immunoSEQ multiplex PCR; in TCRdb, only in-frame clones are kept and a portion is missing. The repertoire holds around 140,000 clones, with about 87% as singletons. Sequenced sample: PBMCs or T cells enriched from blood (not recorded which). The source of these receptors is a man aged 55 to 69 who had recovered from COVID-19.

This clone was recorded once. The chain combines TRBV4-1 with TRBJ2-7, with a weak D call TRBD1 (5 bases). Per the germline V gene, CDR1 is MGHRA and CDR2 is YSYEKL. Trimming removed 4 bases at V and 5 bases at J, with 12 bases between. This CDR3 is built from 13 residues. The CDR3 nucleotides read TGCGCCAGCAGCCGATATCAGGGAAACGAGCAGTACTTC. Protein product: CASSRYQGNEQYF.

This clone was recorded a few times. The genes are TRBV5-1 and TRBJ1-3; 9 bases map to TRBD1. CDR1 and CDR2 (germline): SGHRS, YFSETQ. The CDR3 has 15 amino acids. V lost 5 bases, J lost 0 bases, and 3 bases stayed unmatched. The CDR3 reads CASSGQGNSGNTIYF. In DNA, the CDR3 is TGCGCCAGCAGTGGACAGGGGAACTCTGGAAACACCATATATTTT.

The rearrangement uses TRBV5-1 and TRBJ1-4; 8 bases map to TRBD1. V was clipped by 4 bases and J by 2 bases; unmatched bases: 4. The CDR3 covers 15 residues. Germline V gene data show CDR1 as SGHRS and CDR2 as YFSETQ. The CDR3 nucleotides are TGCGCCAGCAGCGTAGGACAGGGTACTAATGAAAAACTGTTTTTT. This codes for CASSVGQGTNEKLFF.

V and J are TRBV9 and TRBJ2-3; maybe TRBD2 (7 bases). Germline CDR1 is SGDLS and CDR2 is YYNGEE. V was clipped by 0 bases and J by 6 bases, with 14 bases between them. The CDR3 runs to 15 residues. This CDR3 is CASSVEGGAWDTQYF. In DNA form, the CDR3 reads TGTGCCAGCAGCGTAGAAGGGGGGGCGTGGGATACGCAGTATTTT.

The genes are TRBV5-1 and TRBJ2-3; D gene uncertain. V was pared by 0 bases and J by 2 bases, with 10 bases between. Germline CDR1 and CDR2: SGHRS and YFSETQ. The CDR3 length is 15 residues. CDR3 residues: CASSLVIQATDTQYF. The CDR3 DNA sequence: TGCGCCAGCAGCTTGGTAATTCAGGCCACAGATACGCAGTATTTT.

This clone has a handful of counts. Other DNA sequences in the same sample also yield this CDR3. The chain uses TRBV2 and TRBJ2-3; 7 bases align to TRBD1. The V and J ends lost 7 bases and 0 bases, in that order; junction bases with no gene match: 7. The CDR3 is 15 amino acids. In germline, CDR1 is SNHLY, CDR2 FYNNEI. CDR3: CASTRQGTSTDTQYF. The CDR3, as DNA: TGTGCCAGCACCAGACAGGGAACTAGCACAGATACGCAGTATTTT.

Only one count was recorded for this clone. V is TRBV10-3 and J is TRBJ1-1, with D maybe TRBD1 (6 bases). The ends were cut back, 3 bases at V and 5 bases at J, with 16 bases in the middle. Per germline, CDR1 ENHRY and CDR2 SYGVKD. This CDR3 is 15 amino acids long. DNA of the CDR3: TGTGCCATCAGTGACGAAGTCACAGGGATGACTGAAGCTTTCTTT. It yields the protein CAISDEVTGMTEAFF.

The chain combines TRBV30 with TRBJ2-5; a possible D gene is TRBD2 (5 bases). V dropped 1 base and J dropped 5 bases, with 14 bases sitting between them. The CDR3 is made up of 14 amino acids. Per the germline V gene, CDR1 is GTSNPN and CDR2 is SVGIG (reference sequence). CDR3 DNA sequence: TGTGCCTGGAGTGAAGGTTCGGGGATCGAGACCCAGTACTTC. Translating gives CAWSEGSGIETQYF.

The CDR3 here is CASRGTYEQYF. CDR3 sequence (DNA): TGTGCCAGCCGGGGGACCTACGAGCAGTACTTC. The chain carries TRBV28 and TRBJ2-7; maybe TRBD2 (6 bases). Per the germline V gene, CDR1 is MDHEN and CDR2 is SYDVKM. Trimming left V 8 bases short and J 2 bases short, with 7 bases between. The CDR3 extends over 11 amino acids.

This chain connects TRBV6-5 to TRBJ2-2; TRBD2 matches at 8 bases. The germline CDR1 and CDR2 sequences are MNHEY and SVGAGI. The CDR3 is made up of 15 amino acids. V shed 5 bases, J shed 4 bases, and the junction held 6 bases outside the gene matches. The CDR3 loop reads CASSTGGPGTGELFF. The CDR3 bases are TGTGCCAGCAGTACGGGGGGGCCCGGCACCGGGGAGCTGTTTTTT.

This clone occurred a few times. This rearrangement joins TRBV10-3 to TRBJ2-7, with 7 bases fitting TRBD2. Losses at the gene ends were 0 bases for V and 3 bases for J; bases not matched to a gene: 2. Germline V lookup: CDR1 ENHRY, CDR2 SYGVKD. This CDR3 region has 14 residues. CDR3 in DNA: TGTGCCATCAGTGAGTCGCGGGGGAACTACGAGCAGTACTTC. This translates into CAISESRGNYEQYF.

The CDR3 DNA reads TGTGCCAGCAGGCTAGGACAGTTGGACACTGAAGCTTTCTTT. Protein product: CASRLGQLDTEAFF. The chain uses TRBV2 and TRBJ1-1, with a tentative D call TRBD1 (6 bases). V gave up 6 bases and J gave up 3 bases, with 14 bases separating them. The CDR3 is made up of 14 amino acids. Germline-derived CDR1 and CDR2 are SNHLY and FYNNEI.

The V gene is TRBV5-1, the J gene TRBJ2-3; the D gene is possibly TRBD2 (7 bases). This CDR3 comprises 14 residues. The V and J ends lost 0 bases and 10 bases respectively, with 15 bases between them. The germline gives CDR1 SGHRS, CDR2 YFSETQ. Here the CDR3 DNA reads TGCGCCAGCAGCTTGGAGGCGGGGGCGAGGGCGCAGTATTTT. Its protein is CASSLEAGARAQYF.

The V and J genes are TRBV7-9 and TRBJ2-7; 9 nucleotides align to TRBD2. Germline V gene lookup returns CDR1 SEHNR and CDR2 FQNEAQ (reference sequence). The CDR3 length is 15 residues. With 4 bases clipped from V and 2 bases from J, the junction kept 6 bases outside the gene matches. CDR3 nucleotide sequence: TGTGCCAGCAGCTCTGGACTAGCGAGTACCTACGAGCAGTACTTC. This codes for CASSSGLASTYEQYF.

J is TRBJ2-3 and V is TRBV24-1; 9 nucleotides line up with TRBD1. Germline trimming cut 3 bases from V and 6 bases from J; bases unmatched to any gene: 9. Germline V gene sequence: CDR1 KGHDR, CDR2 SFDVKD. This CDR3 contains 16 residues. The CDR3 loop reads CATSDNRGPNTDTQYF. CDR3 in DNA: TGTGCCACCAGTGATAACAGGGGGCCCAACACGGATACGCAGTATTTT.

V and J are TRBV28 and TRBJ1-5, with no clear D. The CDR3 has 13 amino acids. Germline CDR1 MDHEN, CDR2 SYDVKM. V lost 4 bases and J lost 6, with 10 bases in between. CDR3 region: CASSSYSGQPQHF. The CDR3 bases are TGTGCCAGCAGTTCCTACTCAGGTCAGCCCCAGCATTTT.

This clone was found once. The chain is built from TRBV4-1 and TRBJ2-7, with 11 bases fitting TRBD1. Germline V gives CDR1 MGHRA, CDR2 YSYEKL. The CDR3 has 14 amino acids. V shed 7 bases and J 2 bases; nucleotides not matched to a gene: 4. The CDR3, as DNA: TGCGCCAGCACCCCGGGACAGGGGGCCTACGAGCAGTACTTC. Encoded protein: CASTPGQGAYEQYF.

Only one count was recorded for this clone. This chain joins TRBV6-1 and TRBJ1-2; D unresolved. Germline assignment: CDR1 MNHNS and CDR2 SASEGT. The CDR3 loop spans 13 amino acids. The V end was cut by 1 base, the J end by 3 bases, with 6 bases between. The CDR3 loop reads CASSEDRDYGYTF. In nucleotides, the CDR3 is TGTGCCAGCAGTGAAGACCGGGACTATGGCTACACCTTC.

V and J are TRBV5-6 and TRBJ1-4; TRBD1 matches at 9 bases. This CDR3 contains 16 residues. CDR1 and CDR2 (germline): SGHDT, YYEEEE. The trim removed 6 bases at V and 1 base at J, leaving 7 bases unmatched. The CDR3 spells CASTRTGDETNEKLFF. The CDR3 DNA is TGTGCCAGCACCCGGACAGGGGATGAAACTAATGAAAAACTGTTTTTT. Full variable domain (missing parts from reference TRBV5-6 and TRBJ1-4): DAGVTQSPTHLIKTRGQQVTLRCSPKSGHDTVSWYQQALGQGPQFIFQYYEEEERQRGNFPDRFSGHQFPNYSSELNVNALLLGDSALYLCASTRTGDETNEKLFFGSGTQLSVL.